This T cell receptor beta chain is drawn from a study of CD8+ T cells in alopecia areata. Findings of the study overall: Scalp lesions, especially in alopecia totalis/universalis, had higher clonality than normal scalp. Scalp samples also yield sequences from resident alphabeta T cells of normal skin.

Notes on this clone: Its antigen is unidentified.

For a handful of patients taking part in the biomarker study, CD4+ cells were further sorted into CD25+CD127- cells. Sorting separated CD4+ and CD8+ T cells out of PBMCs. Extracted RNA was reverse transcribed, and the resulting cDNA served as sequencing template. This table comes from immunoSEQ multiplex PCR, and its TCRdb copy is limited to in-frame clones, with some not included. This table holds about 37,000 clones, less than 55% found once. The CDR3 spans 14 residues. The germline V and J ends were trimmed by 7 bases and 0 bases, with 12 bases remaining between them. Germline loops: CDR1 MDHEN, CDR2 SYDVKM.

Material: CD4+ Tregs sorted from blood. This sequence was found in a human donor with alopecia areata. The rearrangement joins TRBV28 to TRBJ1-1, with a weak D call TRBD1 (5 bases). The CDR3 loop reads CASIPVRVNTEAFF. The CDR3 DNA sequence: TGTGCCAGCATCCCCGTCAGGGTGAACACTGAAGCTTTCTTT.